This entry lists 5 T cell receptor beta chains sequenced from one sample in a study of beta chain features in type 1 diabetes. Overall study results and limits: Moderate but significant shortening of TCRB CDR3s was recorded in all four CD4+ subsets from Type 1 diabetes patients.

Expressed TCRB transcripts were sequenced after all isolated RNA was converted to cDNA. The assay was immunoSEQ multiplex PCR, and TCRdb's table has in-frame clones only and misses some. The sample lists over 150,000 clones; 9% to 12% were seen once. What these receptors recognize is not known. Source material: central memory CD4+ T cells from blood. The receptors here all came from a man aged 30 to 45 with type 1 diabetes.

This clone has more than one count but fewer than ten. The chain employs TRBV14 and TRBJ1-2; 7 bases agree with TRBD1. The CDR3 is 13 amino acids. Looked up from germline, CDR1 is SGHDN and CDR2 is FVKESK. J lost 7 bases, V lost 4 bases, and 6 bases had no gene match. DNA for the CDR3: TGTGCCAGCAGCCCTCAGACAGGGAGTGGCTACACCTTC. Its translation is CASSPQTGSGYTF.

This clone was observed a few times. The chain couples TRBV27 to TRBJ2-5; possible D gene TRBD1, 5 bases. Trimming removed 2 bases at V and 4 bases at J, with 17 bases between. CDR1 and CDR2 (germline): MNHEY, SMNVEV (reference sequence). There are 16 residues in the CDR3. As DNA, the CDR3 is TGTGCCAGCAGTTTAACCGCCCGTTGGGGCCGAGAGACCCAGTACTTC. Amino acids: CASSLTARWGRETQYF.

This clone was observed a single time. The V and J genes are TRBV28 and TRBJ1-1, with 7 bases fitting TRBD1. CDR3 size: 13 residues. The J segment lost 8 bases and the V segment lost 8 bases, leaving 11 bases of the junction unmatched. CDR1 and CDR2 (germline): MDHEN, SYDVKM. CDR3 sequence reads: CASSGTVDMEAFF. The CDR3 region has the DNA TGTGCCAGCTCCGGGACAGTTGACATGGAAGCTTTCTTT.

Comment on this clone: The same CDR3 can be traced to other DNA sequences in this sample. This chain connects TRBV28 to TRBJ2-3, with D unclear. Trimming removed 5 bases at V and 3 bases at J, with 6 bases between. Germline assignment: CDR1 MDHEN and CDR2 SYDVKM. The CDR3 covers 12 residues. The CDR3 sequence is CASSPRTDTQYF. The CDR3 DNA sequence: TGTGCCAGCAGTCCACGGACAGATACGCAGTATTTT.

The rearrangement uses TRBV11-3 and TRBJ2-3; TRBD2 aligns across 7 bases. With V trimmed by 5 bases and J by 5 bases, 4 bases remained unmatched. CDR1 is SGHNT and CDR2 is YENEEA in the germline V gene. The CDR3 runs 13 residues. CDR3 amino acids: CASSREVEDTQYF. CDR3 sequence (DNA): TGTGCCAGCAGCCGGGAGGTTGAAGATACGCAGTATTTT.